This T cell receptor (beta chain) was sequenced during a study of control samples from healthy donors and cancer patients. The data were produced by immunoSEQ multiplex PCR, yet TCRdb's version contains in-frame clones alone and is incomplete. The data show 35,000 to 55,000 clones, around 93% seen once. V was clipped by 0 bases and J by 0 bases, with 21 bases between them. The CDR3 consists of 20 residues. The germline V gene has CDR1 LNHDA and CDR2 SQIVND (reference sequence). The TCR comes from a woman aged 40 to 50 with head and neck cancer. The sample taken for sequencing was PBMCs. This chain joins TRBV19 and TRBJ1-5; no clear D. Here the CDR3 DNA reads TGTGCCAGTAGTATAGACCGCTCAATTCGGCCCCTTTATAGCAATCAGCCCCAGCATTTT. It is translated as CASSIDRSIRPLYSNQPQHF.